This T cell receptor (beta chain) was identified in a study of cytomegalovirus exposure and HLA in healthy donors (dated 2017 in TCRdb). Background for the entire study: An earlier analysis of roughly 630 of the donors reported about 250 Gb of sequence data and around 120 million unique TCR beta sequences from about 200 million T cells. Roughly 300 gigabases of sequencing data and around 90 million unique TCR sequences made up an early release that covered approximately 650 HLA-typed donors. Among the roughly 400 genotyped donors, around 81% belonged to the genetic ancestry cluster associated with self-reported Caucasian donors. The aim of the study was to test whether cataloging public T cell receptors could identify signatures of past pathogen exposure. The study profiled the T cell repertoires of 550 to 700 subjects by immunosequencing and related them to cytomegalovirus serostatus. Besides the first cohort of more than 650 subjects, a separate validation cohort made up of 95 to 150 different subjects was used. To predict cytomegalovirus infection status, the study combined high-throughput TCR immunosequencing, statistical association of individual TCRs with disease status, and machine learning. In a later analysis, previously published TCR beta repertoires from 550 to 750 donors were re-analyzed and high-resolution HLA genotyping was added so that TCR occurrence patterns could be studied. In the later analysis, no new phenotypic data were used to find candidate immune exposures; instead, reliance was placed on TCR beta sequences and their occurrence across donors. An earlier analysis of approximately 630 of the donors applied high-throughput TCR beta sequencing to assess whether each TCR beta V gene segment acted as functional or pseudogenic. Donor age, sex, ethnicity and CMV serostatus were collected together with the repertoire data. A later genetic analysis took genome-wide SNP genotypes for about 55% of the 666 donors and used that subset as a discovery cohort. All discovery cohort repertoires had been generated on a single sequencing platform. Class I and class II HLA loci were covered by the typing at four-digit resolution. Typing coverage varied by locus: 629-630 donors for A, B, C, DRB1 and DQB1; roughly 520 for DQA1; 600 to 610 for DPA1; roughly 470 for DPB1. Four to six DR-DQ haplotypes were handled as single units for association and clustering, since linkage in the cohort was strong. Among about 410 genotyped donors of the cohort, an average of approximately 240,000 unique TCR beta nucleotide sequences was sequenced per donor, of which about 20% were non-productive.

Reading from cysteine to phenylalanine, the CDR3 counts 16 amino acids. Of the read, only the CDR3 DNA is kept; its 48 bases are in frame from base 1. V lost 4 bases and J lost 7 bases, and the count of bases not matched to a germline gene is 9. As encoded in the germline V gene (reference sequence), CDR1 is SEHNR while CDR2 is FQNEAQ. Library preparation was by the immunoSEQ multiplex PCR assay. The multiplex PCR relied on a mix of 60 forward primers for TCR Vbeta segments and 13 reverse primers for TCR Jbeta segments. Amplification of the CDR3 region of rearranged TCR beta genes was performed with a multiplex PCR assay on genomic DNA. On the Illumina HiSeq System, the amplified TCR beta libraries were sequenced as 87-base-pair reads. Regarding the original processing steps: Across the roughly 670 repertoires, a later analysis counted roughly 77 million unique TCR beta chains, some 11 million of which were shared by at least two donors. A nearest-neighbor algorithm error-corrected the raw reads and collapsed the reads into unique sequences, merging closely related sequences to remove PCR and sequencing errors. CDR3 sequences were aligned to IMGT reference sequences to assign V, D and J gene segments. Each retained sequence needed at least a six-nucleotide match to both a V gene segment and a J gene segment. Rearrangements were called productive when the CDR3 lacked stop codons and stayed in frame with V and J; all others were non-productive. Following IMGT convention, CDR3 was defined as the stretch from the second conserved V-encoded cysteine up to the conserved J-encoded phenylalanine. Sequences without an unambiguous match to a single V gene segment were excluded from the earlier analysis of a few hundred of the donors. In an earlier analysis of 587 of the donors, V segments were called functional above 56.7% productive rearrangements and were called segregating when the between-donor standard deviation exceeded 5%. A statistical classification framework was built for diagnosing cytomegalovirus status from the catalog of TCR beta chain sequences. V and J gene assignment, in a later analysis, came from comparing TCR nucleotide sequences with IMGT/GENE-DB human TR gene sequences. Using the TCRdist pipeline, a later analysis assigned CDR3 sequences along with most-parsimonious VDJ recombination scenarios. In a later analysis, every TCR beta chain was defined by the combination of its CDR3 amino acid sequence and its V-gene family, and reads without a unique V-gene family were dropped. In a later analysis, 450 to 600 highly shared, low-generation-probability nucleotide sequences were removed to address suspected cross-contamination and a sequencing artifact. In a later analysis, a clonal expansion index for each public chain was calculated from normalized within-repertoire ranks of inferred template counts. In a later analysis, generation probabilities were computed using a VDJ recombination model fitted to out-of-frame rearrangements, and the results were checked against IGoR. In a later analysis, hypergeometric tests were used to score TCR-TCR, TCR-HLA and TCR-CMV co-occurrence, with a repertoire-size bias correction applied to TCR pairs. To estimate false discovery rates, a later analysis permuted the HLA or CMV assignments 20 times. A later analysis grouped co-occurring TCRs with DBSCAN, adding TCRdist sequence similarity when clustering within HLA-allele-positive subsets. Repertoires with fewer than 30,000 or more than 120,000 public chains, plus five repertoires with anomalous nucleotide sharing, were excluded from co-occurrence clustering. Held by TCRdb, this immuneACCESS table contains in-frame sequences only and omits some clones. Under half of the omission traces to an unresolved V gene where checked; the cause of the rest is unknown. The V and J calls and clone size are taken from that table; D and trimming were inferred from the DNA. Recorded for this sample are approximately 90,000 clones; more than 70% of them occurred a single time. Of the sample, approximately 3% falls within the top ten clones.

What the authors observed across the whole study: A later analysis found that most CMV-associated TCR beta chains appeared HLA-restricted, with HLA associations seemingly driven largely by CMV exposure. Compared with the roughly 600-donor mean, donors in an Asian-associated ancestry cluster had fewer N-insertions in productive TCRs, according to a later genetic analysis. Because some donors lacked HLA typing at each locus, the association tests relied only on the typed subset. In a later genetic analysis, a missense DCLRE1C variant was associated with V-gene and J-gene trimming of TCR beta chains, and the association was replicated in an independent cohort. It was suggested by the authors that the approach could potentially be generalized to other disease states and immunological phenotypes. Immune exposure information for the cohort was limited to CMV serostatus. Presence/absence analyses assumed roughly uniform sequencing depth across donors, an assumption that may not hold. In a later analysis, TCR association rates were found to vary across HLA loci, with the most associated TCRs seen for DRB1 alleles and the fewest for HLA-C alleles. In an earlier analysis of some 500 of the donors, most TCR beta V segments were observed in productive rearrangements about 87% or about 30% of the time, broadly matching IMGT annotations. Specific HLA alleles were associated with 18,000 or so TCR beta sequences at a false discovery rate of 0.05 in a later analysis. A few of the identified cytomegalovirus-associated TCR beta chains were confirmed in vitro to be specific for cytomegalovirus antigens. While some public TCRs were present in many individuals, most TCR sequences turned up only very rarely across donors. The cohort was sequenced for TCR beta chains only, and without alpha or paired-chain data the features that could be detected were limited. A further reported finding was that TCR beta sequences accurately predicted the HLA-A and HLA-B alleles for most subjects in the first cohort. In a later analysis, several top co-occurrence clusters were reported to appear linked to parvovirus B19, influenza, CMV and Epstein-Barr virus. Because the 87-base-pair reads could not distinguish some IMGT-functional V segments, including TRBV6-2 and TRBV6-3, those segments were excluded. In a later analysis, HLA-associated TCR beta chains were found to be more clonally expanded and to have lower generation probabilities than equally common non-associated chains. Because counts were too low, about 18 rarely observed V segments, including chromosome 9 orphons, were excluded from the earlier analysis of several hundred of the donors. Cytomegalovirus status was reported to be diagnosed by the classifier with high specificity and sensitivity in both the original and validation cohorts. The study listed 150 to 200 TCR beta chains as associated with cytomegalovirus. A cluster of highly shared sequence variants was judged likely to represent a technical artifact of the sequencing pipeline. Correlated functional status among segregating V segments might reflect linkage disequilibrium, but an unknown experimental factor could not be ruled out. Strong co-occurrence of HLA alleles, especially DR and DQ, made assigning TCR associations to individual alleles difficult.

The cohort consisted of hundreds of healthy bone marrow donors. At the time of sampling, all cohort members were nominally healthy, though unrecorded immune exposures were likely present. The donor tested CMV seronegative, placing the donor among the 350 or so seronegative members of the cohort. A peripheral blood sample was provided by each donor, and peripheral blood mononuclear cells were used for TCR beta sequencing. Genomic DNA extraction from the blood cell samples was performed with the Qiagen DNeasy Blood Extraction Kit. Notes on this clone: Its specific antigen is unknown. Base qualities are not recorded, but no much larger clone differs from it by a single base.

What was sequenced was PBMCs. This sequence was found in a man in his forties in good health and CMV-seronegative. This chain joins TRBV7-9 to TRBJ2-1; TRBD1 fits 11 bases in the junction. The nucleotide sequence is given as TGTGCCAGCAGCTCGAGAGGACAGGGGGCGACAAATGAGCAGTTCTTC. It translates as CASSSRGQGATNEQFF. When the CDR3 is completed using the reference TRBV7-9 and TRBJ2-1 genes on either side, the full variable domain is DTGVSQNPRHKITKRGQNVTFRCDPISEHNRLYWYRQTLGQGPEFLTYFQNEAQLEKSRLLSDRFSAERPKGSFSTLEIQRTEQGDSAMYLCASSSRGQGATNEQFFGPGTRLTVL.